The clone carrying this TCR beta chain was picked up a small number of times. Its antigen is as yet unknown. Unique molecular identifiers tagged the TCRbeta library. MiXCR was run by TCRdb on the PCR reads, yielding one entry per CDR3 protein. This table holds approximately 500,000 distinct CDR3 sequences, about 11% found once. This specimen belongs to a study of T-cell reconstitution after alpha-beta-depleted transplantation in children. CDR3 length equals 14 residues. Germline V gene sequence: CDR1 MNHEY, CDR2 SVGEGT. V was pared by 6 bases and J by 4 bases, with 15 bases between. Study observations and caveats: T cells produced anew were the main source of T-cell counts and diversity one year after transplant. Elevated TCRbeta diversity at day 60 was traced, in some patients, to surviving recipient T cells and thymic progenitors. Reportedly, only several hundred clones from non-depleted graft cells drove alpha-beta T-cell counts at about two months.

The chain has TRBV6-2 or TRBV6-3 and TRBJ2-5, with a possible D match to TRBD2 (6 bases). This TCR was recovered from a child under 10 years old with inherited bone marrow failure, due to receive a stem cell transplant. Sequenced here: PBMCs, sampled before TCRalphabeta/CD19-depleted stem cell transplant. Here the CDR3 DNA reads TGTGCCAGCAGCTCCGGACTACCCCCAGAGACCCAGTACTTC. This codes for CASSSGLPPETQYF.